The 25 T cell receptor beta chains given below trace back to one sample, sequenced in a study of blood T cells in healthy people across ages. It was with a sample-barcoded 5' primer and a J-beta primer mix that a second PCR of roughly 7 to 12 cycles was run. MiXCR, run by TCRdb on the 5' RACE reads, gives a single entry per CDR3 protein. The repertoire holds around 1,600,000 distinct CDR3 sequences, approximately 43% seen once, with approximately 4.1% in the top ten. What was sequenced was blood. The receptors shown here come from a woman aged 18-29 years in good health.

This clonotype appeared a few times. This chain uses TRBV7-8 with TRBJ2-5, with 7 bases fitting TRBD2. The CDR3 loop spans 15 amino acids. The junction had 11 bases not matched to a gene; V was cut back by 5 bases and J by 5 bases. Germline V gives CDR1 SGHVS, CDR2 FQNEAQ. The CDR3 DNA is TGTGCCAGCAGCGAGCGGGACGGTTTTTGGGAGACCCAGTACTTC. Protein product: CASSERDGFWETQYF.

Note on this clonotype: The junction departs from the called germline gene at one end, perhaps through a read error. The chain uses TRBV6-2 or TRBV6-3 and TRBJ2-7; D unresolved. CDR3 size: 14 residues. Per the germline V gene, CDR1 is MNHEY and CDR2 is SVGEGT. The CDR3 loop is CASSDSPDSYEQYF. In DNA form, the CDR3 reads TGTGCCAGCAGTGACTCTCCAGACTCCTACGAGCAGTACTTC.

This clonotype was counted only a few times. The rearrangement joins TRBV12-3 or TRBV12-4 to TRBJ2-1; possible D gene TRBD2, 5 bases. The CDR3 runs to 17 residues. The V end lost 3 bases, the J end lost 7 bases, and 22 bases lay between the germline ends. In DNA, the CDR3 is TGTGCCAGCAGTTTCGCCCCACTAAGCGGCAGGTTGAATGAGCAGTTCTTC. Its translation is CASSFAPLSGRLNEQFF.

As concerns this clonotype: Germline is not matched at one junction end, which may reflect a read error. The V gene is TRBV4-3, the J gene TRBJ2-7; D is uncertain. CDR1 is LGHNA and CDR2 is YSLEER in the germline V gene. The CDR3 is made up of 14 amino acids. In DNA, the CDR3 is TGCGCCAGCAGCAAAGAACTATACTCCTACGAGCAGTACTTC. Protein: CASSKELYSYEQYF.

V is TRBV4-3 and J is TRBJ1-5, with D perhaps matching TRBD1 (5 bases). Germline V gives CDR1 LGHNA, CDR2 YSLEER. The V and J ends lost 0 bases and 7 bases respectively, with 13 bases between them. The CDR3 runs to 15 residues. The CDR3 is CASSQDWAGSQPQHF. The CDR3 DNA sequence: TGCGCCAGCAGCCAAGATTGGGCAGGGTCGCAGCCCCAGCATTTT.

This clonotype has only a few counts. The rearrangement links TRBV4-3 to TRBJ1-4; tentatively, D is TRBD1 (6 bases). V dropped 3 bases and J dropped 7 bases, with 15 bases sitting between them. The length of the CDR3 is 15 residues. CDR1 and CDR2 from the germline V gene are LGHNA and YSLEER. The CDR3 here is CASSQYQGSGEKLFF. The CDR3 coding sequence is TGCGCCAGCAGCCAGTATCAGGGGAGCGGTGAAAAACTGTTTTTT.

The chain recombines TRBV20-1 with TRBJ2-4, with D possibly TRBD2 on 5 matching bases. The CDR3 is made up of 14 amino acids. Germline lookup yields CDR1 DFQATT and CDR2 SNEGSKA (reference sequence). Trimming cost V 2 bases and J 5 bases, with 13 bases left between them. CDR3: CSARPRPGENIQYF. The CDR3 DNA reads as TGCAGTGCTAGACCCCGGCCCGGGGAAAACATTCAGTACTTC.

The chain combines TRBV28 with TRBJ2-1; tentatively, D is TRBD2 (6 bases). The CDR3 is 15 amino acids. CDR1 and CDR2 (germline): MDHEN, SYDVKM. V shed 7 bases and J shed 4 bases, with 17 bases lying between them. In nucleotides, the CDR3 is TGTGCCAGCACCACAATAGCCGGGGGTTACAATGAGCAGTTCTTC. Amino acid sequence: CASTTIAGGYNEQFF.

This chain links TRBV5-1 with TRBJ2-1; D uncertain. Germline V gene sequence: CDR1 SGHRS, CDR2 YFSETQ. The CDR3 is 14 amino acids. V lost 1 base to trimming and J lost 5 bases, with 10 bases between them. Here the CDR3 reads CASSLSSSNNEQFF. CDR3 nucleotide sequence: TGCGCCAGCAGCTTGTCCAGCAGCAACAATGAGCAGTTCTTC.

This clonotype was detected only a few times. The V call is TRBV24-1, the J call TRBJ1-2; the match to TRBD1 covers 7 bases. The CDR3 extends over 15 amino acids. The germline CDR1 and CDR2 sequences are KGHDR and SFDVKD. Trimming cost V 3 bases and J 3 bases; bases outside gene matches: 6. The DNA for the CDR3 is TGTGCCACCAGTGATCCCAGACAGGGTGACTATGGCTACACCTTC. Its translation is CATSDPRQGDYGYTF.

V is TRBV24-1 and J is TRBJ2-3, with TRBD1 identical over 9 bases. Trimming at V came to 9 bases and at J to 5 bases, leaving 8 bases not matched to a gene. Germline CDR1 KGHDR, CDR2 SFDVKD. The CDR3 length is 14 residues. CDR3 sequence (DNA): TGTGCCACCGGTACAGGGGGCAATGAAGATACGCAGTATTTT. It yields the protein CATGTGGNEDTQYF.

This clonotype was seen a few times. V and J are TRBV6-5 and TRBJ1-2; 8 positions agree with TRBD1. Looked up from germline, CDR1 is MNHEY and CDR2 is SVGAGI. The CDR3 is 15 amino acids. Trimming at V came to 6 bases and at J to 6 bases, leaving 12 bases not matched to a gene. DNA of the CDR3: TGTGCCAGCAGCCGTACCAGGGGGCGCGGAGATGGCTACACCTTC. Encoded protein: CASSRTRGRGDGYTF.

The chain carries TRBV7-9 and TRBJ2-1; D unresolved. The germline gives CDR1 SEHNR, CDR2 FQNEAQ (reference sequence). The CDR3 covers 16 residues. Trimming cost V 5 bases and J 9 bases, with 23 bases left between them. In DNA, the CDR3 is TGTGCCAGCAGCGTTACCGGGTCGATTACGTTTGGTGAGCAGTTCTTC. Translation gives CASSVTGSITFGEQFF.

Turning to this clonotype: Sequence at one end of the junction differs from germline and may be a read error. The chain uses TRBV20-1 and TRBJ1-5, with D perhaps TRBD1 (5 bases). Per germline, CDR1 DFQATT and CDR2 SNEGSKA (reference sequence). The CDR3 loop spans 15 amino acids. CDR3 nucleotides: TGCAGTGTTAGAGAGCCGGGACTGAGCAATCAGCCCCAGCATTTT. Amino acid sequence: CSVREPGLSNQPQHF.

The table lists this clonotype with a few counts. The chain employs TRBV5-1 and TRBJ1-1; D is unresolved. This CDR3 has 14 amino acids. CDR1 is SGHRS and CDR2 is YFSETQ in the germline V gene. The V end lost 0 bases, the J end lost 4 bases, and 10 bases lay between the germline ends. DNA for the CDR3: TGCGCCAGCAGCTTGGGACCCGGTACCACTGAAGCTTTCTTT. Amino acid sequence: CASSLGPGTTEAFF.

The CDR3 is CASSQDTTAMNTEAFF. For the CDR3, the DNA is TGTGCCAGCAGCCAAGATACGACAGCCATGAACACTGAAGCTTTCTTT. This rearrangement joins TRBV3-1 to TRBJ1-1; D possibly corresponds to TRBD1 (5 bases). Deletions cut 0 bases from V and 0 bases from J, with 11 bases between. This CDR3 has 16 residues. From germline, CDR1 is LGHDT and CDR2 YNNKEL (reference sequence).

This clonotype was found a few times. This chain joins TRBV7-2 and TRBJ2-2; no clear D. V lost 4 bases and J lost 1, with 4 bases in between. Germline V lookup: CDR1 SGHTA, CDR2 FQGNSA. This CDR3 has 13 amino acids. The DNA for the CDR3 is TGTGCCAGCAGCTCGATGAACACCGGGGAGCTGTTTTTT. Translating gives CASSSMNTGELFF. Using reference TRBV7-2 and TRBJ2-2 for the parts outside the CDR3, the full variable domain is GAGVSQSPSNKVTEKGKDVELRCDPISGHTALYWYRQSLGQGLEFLIYFQGNSAPDKSGLPSDRFSAERTGGSVSTLTIQRTQQEDSAVYLCASSSMNTGELFFGEGSRLTVL.

The chain carries TRBV7-9 and TRBJ2-2; D perhaps matches TRBD1 (5 bases). This CDR3 region has 14 residues. Looked up from germline, CDR1 is SEHNR and CDR2 is FQNEAQ (reference sequence). Trimming left V 1 base short and J 13 bases short, with 16 bases between. The CDR3 DNA reads TGTGCCAGCAGCTTAGAGGGCAGGACAAGGAGGCTGTTTTTT. Its protein is CASSLEGRTRRLFF. Full variable domain (rest looked up from reference TRBV7-9 and TRBJ2-2): DTGVSQNPRHKITKRGQNVTFRCDPISEHNRLYWYRQTLGQGPEFLTYFQNEAQLEKSRLLSDRFSAERPKGSFSTLEIQRTEQGDSAMYLCASSLEGRTRRLFFGEGSRLTVL.

The V and J genes are TRBV6-7 and TRBJ2-1, with 9 bases identical to TRBD1. TRBV6-7 qualifies as an ORF whose function is uncertain. V lost 5 bases and J lost 9; bases outside the gene matches: 17. The length of the CDR3 is 17 residues. For the CDR3, the DNA is TGTGCCAGCAGTACCAATTACCGGGACAGGGAGTGGAGTGAGCAGTTCTTC. Translating it yields CASSTNYRDREWSEQFF.

The chain employs TRBV20-1 and TRBJ1-5; D is possibly TRBD1 (6 bases). Germline V gives CDR1 DFQATT, CDR2 SNEGSKA (reference sequence). V was trimmed by 6 bases and J by 1 base, leaving 16 bases between them. This CDR3 region has 15 residues. CDR3 residues: CSAGGFGGSNQPQHF. DNA for the CDR3: TGCAGTGCCGGGGGGTTCGGGGGCAGCAATCAGCCCCAGCATTTT.

CDR3 coding DNA: TGTGCCAGCAGCAATCTAGCGGGAGACCTAACCAAAAACATTCAGTACTTC. This gives the protein CASSNLAGDLTKNIQYF. The gene calls are TRBV5-6 and TRBJ2-4; 10 nucleotides line up with TRBD2. Looked up from germline, CDR1 is SGHDT and CDR2 is YYEEEE. With V trimmed by 4 bases and J by 2 bases, 9 bases remained unmatched. The length of the CDR3 is 17 residues.

This clonotype was counted a few times. This chain connects TRBV7-2 to TRBJ1-2; TRBD1 is a possible D gene (5 bases). CDR1 is SGHTA, CDR2 FQGNSA, per germline. The CDR3 consists of 12 residues. Trimming pared 8 bases from V and 8 bases from J, leaving 15 bases between. CDR3 bases: TGTGCCAGCGGGACCGTGCTATACGGCTACACCTTC. This encodes CASGTVLYGYTF.

This clonotype was counted ten times or more. The chain uses TRBV7-2 and TRBJ2-1, with TRBD2 as a possible D gene (6 bases). V was pared by 5 bases and J by 4 bases, with 9 bases between. Germline V gives CDR1 SGHTA, CDR2 FQGNSA. The CDR3 has 13 residues. CDR3 sequence (DNA): TGTGCCAGCAGCGCGGGACGGTACAATGAGCAGTTCTTC. It codes for CASSAGRYNEQFF.

The J gene is TRBJ1-2, the V gene TRBV18; D perhaps matches TRBD1 (5 bases). The CDR3 has 15 amino acids. Trimming took off 1 base at V and 4 bases at J, with 13 bases between the two ends. Germline V gene data show CDR1 as KGHSH and CDR2 as LQKENI. Written as DNA, the CDR3 is TGTGCCAGCTCACCACAAATGGGGCGAAGCTATGGCTACACCTTC. Protein: CASSPQMGRSYGYTF.

The chain joins TRBV12-3 or TRBV12-4 to TRBJ1-1; no reliable D call. Trimming removed 8 bases from V and 1 base from J, with 8 bases in between. This CDR3 is built from 12 residues. CDR3 protein: CASGKGNTEAFF. The CDR3 DNA reads as TGTGCCAGCGGAAAGGGGAACACTGAAGCTTTCTTT.